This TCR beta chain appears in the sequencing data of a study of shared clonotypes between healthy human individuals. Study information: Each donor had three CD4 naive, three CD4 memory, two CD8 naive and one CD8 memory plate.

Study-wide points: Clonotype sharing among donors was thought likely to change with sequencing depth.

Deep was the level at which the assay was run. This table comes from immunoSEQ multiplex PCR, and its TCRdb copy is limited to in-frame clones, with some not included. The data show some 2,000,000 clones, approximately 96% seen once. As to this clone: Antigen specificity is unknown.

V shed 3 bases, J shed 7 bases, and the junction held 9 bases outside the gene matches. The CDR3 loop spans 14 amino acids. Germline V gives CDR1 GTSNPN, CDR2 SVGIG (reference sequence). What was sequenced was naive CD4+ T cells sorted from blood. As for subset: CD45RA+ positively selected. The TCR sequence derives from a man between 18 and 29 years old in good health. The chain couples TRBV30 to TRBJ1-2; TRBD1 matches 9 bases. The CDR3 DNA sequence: TGTGCCTGGAGCCCCACAGGGGGCGCAACTGGCTACACCTTC. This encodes CAWSPTGGATGYTF.